Shown below are 22 T cell receptor beta chains from a single sample sequenced in a study of T-cell memory formation after mild COVID-19. TCRdb analysed the 5' RACE reads with MiXCR anew, one entry per CDR3 protein. The repertoire includes a few hundred thousand distinct CDR3 sequences, roughly an eighth of them detected once, and roughly a fifth sits in the top ten. The sample consisted of PBMCs or a T cell subset sorted from them (not recorded which). Every receptor here comes from a man aged 18-30 years who had mild COVID-19 (a few samples of this study predate the infection). Cell type and time point are not known.

This clonotype was seen repeatedly, ten times or more. V and J are TRBV7-2 and TRBJ2-3; D is undetermined. The V and J ends lost 5 bases and 4 bases respectively, with 19 bases between them. CDR1 SGHTA and CDR2 FQGNSA come from the germline V gene. This CDR3 has 16 amino acids. The CDR3 DNA sequence: TGTGCCAGCAGCAGCTCTCGTGGGATTGGCTCAGATACGCAGTATTTT. Its translation: CASSSSRGIGSDTQYF.

This clonotype was counted a few times. This chain links TRBV5-4 with TRBJ2-3; D not resolved. The CDR3 consists of 16 residues. Germline CDR1 SGHNT, CDR2 YYREEE (reference sequence). Trimming took 4 bases from V and 1 from J, leaving 16 bases between them. CDR3 loop: CASSPPSDRGTDTQYF. CDR3 sequence (DNA): TGTGCCAGCAGCCCGCCCAGTGATAGAGGCACAGATACGCAGTATTTT.

The gene calls are TRBV6-2 or TRBV6-3 and TRBJ2-1; no clear D gene. CDR1 and CDR2 (germline): MNHEY, SVGEGT. The CDR3 has 11 residues. V dropped 10 bases and J dropped 3 bases, with 7 bases sitting between them. The CDR3 DNA is TGTGCCACCATTTTCTACAATGAGCAGTTCTTC. Translated: CATIFYNEQFF.

The chain combines TRBV6-2 or TRBV6-3 with TRBJ1-5; TRBD1 might be the D (5 bases). Germline assignment: CDR1 MNHEY and CDR2 SVGEGT. Trimming shortened V by 11 bases and J by 6 bases, and 14 bases separated the two germline ends. CDR3 length: 12 residues. CDR3 in amino acids: CAGGEGPQPQHF. The CDR3 DNA is TGTGCCGGAGGGGAAGGCCCTCAGCCCCAGCATTTT.

The V gene is TRBV7-9, the J gene TRBJ2-5; D is possibly TRBD1 or TRBD2 (5 bases each). Germline V gene lookup returns CDR1 SEHNR and CDR2 FQNEAQ (reference sequence). Trimming removed 5 bases from V and 5 bases from J, with 18 bases in between. This CDR3 spans 15 amino acids. The CDR3 is CASSGRDQGGETQYF. The CDR3 nucleotides are TGTGCCAGCAGCGGACGGGACCAGGGCGGGGAGACCCAGTACTTC.

Many counts were recorded for this clonotype. This chain links TRBV4-2 with TRBJ2-5; the match to TRBD2 covers 9 bases. The J segment lost 1 base and the V segment lost 1 base, leaving 7 bases of the junction unmatched. The CDR3 has 17 residues. Germline lookup yields CDR1 LGHNA and CDR2 YNFKEQ. The CDR3 loop reads CASSQGGASGVQETQYF. The CDR3 nucleotides are TGTGCCAGCAGCCAAGGGGGGGCTAGCGGGGTCCAAGAGACCCAGTACTTC.

The J gene is TRBJ2-7, the V gene TRBV2; a possible D gene is TRBD2 (5 bases). Trimming removed 2 bases at V and 6 bases at J, with 17 bases between. There are 15 residues in the CDR3. Germline values: CDR1 SNHLY, CDR2 FYNNEI. CDR3 nucleotide sequence: TGTGCCAGCAGTGAACGGGGTGGTAGTCGACGCGAGCAGTACTTC. Residues: CASSERGGSRREQYF.

The gene calls are TRBV18 and TRBJ1-1, with 8 bases matching TRBD1. Germline V gene sequence: CDR1 KGHSH, CDR2 LQKENI. The junction had 5 bases not matched to a gene; V was cut back by 3 bases and J by 11 bases. This CDR3 spans 12 amino acids. CDR3 bases: TGTGCCAGCTCACCCACGACAGGGGTGGCTTTCTTT. As protein: CASSPTTGVAFF.

The chain has TRBV12-3 or TRBV12-4 and TRBJ1-1, with unresolved D. V lost 6 bases to trimming and J lost 7 bases, with 12 bases between them. This CDR3 comprises 12 residues. CDR3 loop: CASSPGGIEAFF. The CDR3 DNA reads TGTGCCAGCAGCCCGGGAGGGATTGAAGCTTTCTTT.

The chain joins TRBV6-2 or TRBV6-3 to TRBJ1-5; 10 bases map to TRBD1. V was clipped by 6 bases and J by 6 bases; unmatched bases: 5. Germline V CDR1 and CDR2: MNHEY, SVGEGT. This CDR3 has 14 residues. The CDR3 DNA sequence: TGTGCCAGCAGCTCCGGGACAGGGGCTCAGCCCCAGCATTTT. Protein product: CASSSGTGAQPQHF.

Details on this clonotype: Possible read error: a much larger clone is one base away. The rearrangement links TRBV5-1 to TRBJ2-3; 8 bases fit TRBD2. V lost 1 base, J lost 3 bases, and 4 bases stayed unmatched. Per the germline V gene, CDR1 is SGHRS and CDR2 is YFSETQ. The CDR3 totals 15 residues. The DNA for the CDR3 is TGCGCCAGCAGCTTGTTTGCGGGGGGAACAGATACGCAGTATTTT. It specifies CASSLFAGGTDTQYF.

This clonotype was seen a few times. This sequence joins TRBV4-1 and TRBJ2-7; D assignment may be TRBD1 or TRBD2 (5 bases each). Per the germline V gene, CDR1 is MGHRA and CDR2 is YSYEKL. This CDR3 is built from 15 residues. The V end lost 8 bases, the J end lost 2 bases, and 19 bases lay between the germline ends. CDR3 sequence: CASLPGRKLTYEQYV. CDR3 bases: TGCGCCAGCTTACCGGGACGAAAACTCACCTACGAGCAGTACGTC.

The rearrangement uses TRBV7-8 and TRBJ1-5; D is perhaps TRBD1 (5 bases). V was trimmed by 2 bases and J by 4 bases, leaving 15 bases between them. This CDR3 spans 16 amino acids. The germline V gene has CDR1 SGHVS and CDR2 FQNEAQ. The CDR3 region is CASSLISRRTNQPQHF. CDR3 nucleotide sequence: TGTGCCAGCAGCTTAATTAGTCGACGGACAAATCAGCCCCAGCATTTT.

This clonotype was detected ten times or more. Given the absence of the conserved phenylalanine or tryptophan at the CDR3 end, a read error is likely. It is unclear where the CDR3 begins or ends on the DNA, so no DNA is shown, and the CDR3 is as TCRdb lists it. This chain connects TRBV6-5 to TRBJ2-5; the D call TRBD2 from the table was never checked on the DNA. The germline V gene has CDR1 MNHEY and CDR2 SVGAGI. The CDR3 is 11 residues long, counting both termini. This CDR3 reads CASSYSQRGAV.

The gene calls are TRBV9 and TRBJ2-2; 11 positions agree with TRBD1. Germline CDR1 SGDLS, CDR2 YYNGEE. Trimming removed 4 bases from V and 4 bases from J; junction bases left unmatched: 3. The CDR3 is 15 amino acids. CDR3 DNA: TGTGCCAGCAGCAGCGGACAGGGGGCCACCGGGGAGCTGTTTTTT. Encoded protein: CASSSGQGATGELFF. The variable domain in full, with the rest retrieved from reference TRBV9 and TRBJ2-2, is DSGVTQTPKHLITATGQRVTLRCSPRSGDLSVYWYQQSLDQGLQFLIQYYNGEERAKGNILERFSAQQFPDLHSELNLSSLELGDSALYFCASSSGQGATGELFFGEGSRLTVL.

The chain recombines TRBV4-3 with TRBJ2-4; the match to TRBD1 covers 11 bases. Germline values: CDR1 LGHNA, CDR2 YSLEER. Trimming removed 4 bases from V and 6 bases from J; junction bases left unmatched: 14. This CDR3 spans 18 amino acids. In DNA form, the CDR3 reads TGCGCCAGCAGCCCTTGGTTCGGACAGGGGGCGCAGACAAACATTCAGTACTTC. It translates to CASSPWFGQGAQTNIQYF.

This chain joins TRBV29-1 and TRBJ2-1; no firm D call. The CDR3 is 12 residues long. Trimming removed 7 bases at V and 8 bases at J, with 15 bases between. Germline CDR1 SQVTM, CDR2 ANQGSEA. DNA of the CDR3: TGCAGCGCCGAGACGAGAACCTATGAGCAGTTCTTC. Its protein product is CSAETRTYEQFF.

The chain uses TRBV7-8 and TRBJ1-3, with D possibly TRBD1 on 5 matching bases. The CDR3 runs 13 residues. Germline lookup yields CDR1 SGHVS and CDR2 FQNEAQ. V lost 4 bases, J lost 6 bases, and 10 bases lay in between. CDR3 loop: CASSSKTENTIYF. In DNA, the CDR3 is TGTGCCAGCAGCTCCAAGACAGAAAACACCATATATTTT.

The chain joins TRBV5-5 to TRBJ2-7, with 9 positions matching TRBD1. This CDR3 region has 15 residues. CDR1 and CDR2 (germline): SGHKS, YYEKEE (reference sequence). V lost 5 bases to trimming and J lost 4 bases; unmatched junction nucleotides: 10. CDR3 region: CASRPPGQGAYEQYV. In nucleotides, the CDR3 is TGTGCCAGCAGACCCCCGGGACAGGGCGCTTACGAGCAGTACGTC.

This clonotype was detected a few times. In nucleotides, the CDR3 is TGTGCCAGTAGTATCCTCGGGTACAATGAGCAGTTCTTC. As protein: CASSILGYNEQFF. V gene TRBV19 combines with J gene TRBJ2-1; D gene unclear. The ends were cut back, 3 bases at V and 4 bases at J, with 7 bases in the middle. Germline CDR1 and CDR2: LNHDA and SQIVND (reference sequence). CDR3 length: 13 amino acids. The entire variable domain, with the rest obtained from reference TRBV19 and TRBJ2-1, is as follows: DGGITQSPKYLFRKEGQNVTLSCEQNLNHDAMYWYRQDPGQGLRLIYYSQIVNDFQKGDIAEGYSVSREKKESFPLTVTSAQKNPTAFYLCASSILGYNEQFFGPGTRLTVL.

This clonotype was counted between two and nine times. The chain links TRBV25-1 to TRBJ2-7; 9 bases fit TRBD1. Unmatched junction bases numbered 13, after V lost 4 bases and J lost 6 bases. This CDR3 has 16 residues. Germline values: CDR1 MGHDK, CDR2 SYGVNS. CDR3 region: CASSGGPGTGFGEQYV. CDR3 nucleotides: TGTGCCAGCAGTGGAGGGCCAGGGACAGGGTTTGGCGAGCAGTACGTC.

The table lists this clonotype with a few counts. The chain carries TRBV4-3 and TRBJ1-1; D possibly corresponds to TRBD1 (5 bases). This CDR3 is built from 15 residues. From germline, CDR1 is LGHNA and CDR2 YSLEER. The V gene lost 1 base and the J gene lost 0 bases, with 9 bases spanning the gap. CDR3 coding DNA: TGCGCCAGCAGCCAAGGGACACTTATGAACACTGAAGCTTTCTTT. Its translation: CASSQGTLMNTEAFF.